This record looks at one T cell receptor (beta chain) sequence and its context. Its antigen is still unknown. The data were taken from a study of T cell responses to AZD1222 COVID-19 vaccine. Assay used: immunoSEQ multiplex PCR; TCRdb lists only in-frame clones, some missing. Of around 76,000 clones in the sample, roughly 85% are singletons; the top ten hold 10% to 15%. The V gene's germline CDR1 is MNHEY and CDR2 SVGEGT. Trimming stripped 0 bases from V and 2 bases from J, with 12 bases between. The CDR3 spans 16 residues. Study findings and constraints: Vaccination with two AZD1222 doses was followed by a rise in Spike-specific TCR breadth and depth.

The clonotype comes from an adult in good health. The chain couples TRBV6-2 or TRBV6-3 to TRBJ2-3, with TRBD2 as a possible D gene (5 bases). The material sequenced was peripheral blood, taken on day 0 of AZD1222 vaccination. CDR3 nucleotide sequence: TGTGCCAGCAGTTACTCGAGGGCGATCCTCACAGATACGCAGTATTTT. This translates into CASSYSRAILTDTQYF.